This entry lists 19 T cell receptor beta chains sequenced from one sample in a study of blood T cell repertoires in COVID-19 (dated by TCRdb to about 2020). The library was produced with the immunoSEQ multiplex PCR assay. TCRdb re-hosts the immuneACCESS table, in-frame sequences only. Its copies lack some clones; in the studies checked, an unresolved V gene accounts for under half of them, and the cause for the rest is not known. The table for this sample lists tens of thousands of clones; roughly 85% of them were counted only once. Of the sample, over 20% falls within the top ten clones. Specimen: peripheral blood. The receptor source for this set is a man aged 65 to 79 in a cohort sampled during active COVID-19.

The V gene is TRBV30, the J gene TRBJ1-2; D uncertain. Trimming shortened V by 5 bases and J by 0 bases, and 7 bases separated the two germline ends. The CDR3 length is 12 residues. Germline values: CDR1 GTSNPN, CDR2 SVGIG (reference sequence). The CDR3 sequence: CAWGYTNYGYTF. The CDR3 nucleotides read TGTGCCTGGGGGTATACTAACTATGGCTACACCTTC.

This clone was counted once. The J gene is TRBJ1-2, the V gene TRBV11-1, with TRBD1 as a possible D gene (5 bases). The CDR3 loop spans 14 amino acids. Germline assignment: CDR1 SGHAT and CDR2 FQDESV (reference sequence). Deletions cut 5 bases from V and 4 bases from J, with 14 bases between. CDR3 loop: CASSPRGGSYGYTF. In nucleotides, the CDR3 is TGTGCCAGCAGCCCCCGGGGGGGGAGCTATGGCTACACCTTC.

V gene TRBV20-1 combines with J gene TRBJ2-1; D not certain. The CDR3 extends over 11 amino acids. Germline V gene data show CDR1 as DFQATT and CDR2 as SNEGSKA (reference sequence). In DNA form, the CDR3 reads TGCAGCGCCCCAACTTACAATGAGCAGTTCTTC. Amino acids: CSAPTYNEQFF.

The V gene is TRBV7-9, the J gene TRBJ1-1; TRBD1 aligns across 7 bases. Germline values: CDR1 SEHNR, CDR2 FQNEAQ (reference sequence). This CDR3 has 15 residues. V trimming: 5 bases; J trimming: 7 bases; junction bases outside the gene matches: 13. The CDR3 region has the DNA TGTGCCAGCAGCGGACGACGCAGGGGGTTCGGTGAAGCTTTCTTT. Translation gives CASSGRRRGFGEAFF.

This clone was seen a handful of times. CDR3 loop: CASSDGGSRQPQHF. The CDR3 DNA is TGTGCCAGCAGTGACGGGGGGAGTAGACAGCCCCAGCATTTT. The chain has TRBV2 and TRBJ1-5; TRBD1 is a possible D gene (5 bases). The germline V gene has CDR1 SNHLY and CDR2 FYNNEI. This CDR3 contains 14 residues. The germline V and J ends were trimmed by 3 bases and 7 bases, with 13 bases remaining between them.

This clone has just one count. The rearrangement joins TRBV5-4 to TRBJ1-2; 8 positions agree with TRBD1. The germline CDR1 and CDR2 sequences are SGHNT and YYREEE (reference sequence). The CDR3 spans 14 residues. Trimming at V came to 4 bases and at J to 8 bases, leaving 10 bases not matched to a gene. The CDR3: CASSGDRPPWGYTF. DNA for the CDR3: TGTGCCAGCAGCGGGGACAGGCCCCCGTGGGGCTACACCTTC.

V is TRBV28 and J is TRBJ1-1, with a possible D match to TRBD1 (6 bases). V lost 0 bases to trimming and J lost 7 bases, with 12 bases between them. The CDR3 covers 14 residues. From germline, CDR1 is MDHEN and CDR2 SYDVKM. The CDR3 region has the DNA TGTGCCAGCAGTTTATGGGACAGAGCTTTTGAAGCTTTCTTT. It codes for CASSLWDRAFEAFF.

The chain is built from TRBV5-4 and TRBJ2-1; TRBD2 matches 11 bases. Germline loops: CDR1 SGHNT, CDR2 YYREEE (reference sequence). CDR3 length: 16 residues. The junction had 5 bases not matched to a gene; V was cut back by 3 bases and J by 3 bases. This chain's CDR3 is CASSSRLAGNYNEQFF. The DNA for the CDR3 is TGTGCCAGCAGCTCACGACTAGCGGGGAACTACAATGAGCAGTTCTTC.

The chain has TRBV30 and TRBJ2-7; no reliable D call. Trimming pared 2 bases from V and 3 bases from J, leaving 8 bases between. This CDR3 is built from 12 residues. Germline V CDR1 and CDR2: GTSNPN, SVGIG (reference sequence). The CDR3 nucleotides read TGTGCCTGGAGTCAGGCCCGCTACGAGCAGTACTTC. It translates to CAWSQARYEQYF.

In nucleotides, the CDR3 is TGTGCCAGCAGTTACTCAGGGGTAGGTGATCAGCCCCAGCATTTT. This codes for CASSYSGVGDQPQHF. The chain uses TRBV6-5 and TRBJ1-5; the D gene is possibly TRBD1 (5 bases). CDR3 length equals 15 residues. The V end was cut by 0 bases, the J end by 5 bases, with 11 bases between. Germline CDR1 MNHEY, CDR2 SVGAGI.

This chain uses TRBV11-3 with TRBJ1-1; a possible D gene is TRBD1 (5 bases). The V end was cut by 0 bases, the J end by 1 base, with 9 bases between. Germline V gives CDR1 SGHNT, CDR2 YENEEA. There are 15 residues in the CDR3. CDR3 loop: CASSLDGASNTEAFF. The CDR3 DNA follows: TGTGCCAGCAGCTTAGATGGGGCCTCGAACACTGAAGCTTTCTTT.

This chain links TRBV28 with TRBJ1-1; TRBD1 agrees at 7 bases. The CDR3 has 15 amino acids. Trimming removed 2 bases from V and 1 base from J; junction bases left unmatched: 4. Per the germline V gene, CDR1 is MDHEN and CDR2 is SYDVKM. The CDR3 DNA sequence: TGTGCCAGCAGTTTACTCGACAGGGAGAACACTGAAGCTTTCTTT. It encodes CASSLLDRENTEAFF.

The V gene is TRBV29-1, the J gene TRBJ2-1; 12 bases match TRBD1. The CDR3 length is 17 residues. CDR1 is SQVTM, CDR2 ANQGSEA, per germline. J gave up 0 bases and V 7 bases, and 10 bases lay outside the gene matches. For the CDR3, the DNA is TGCAGCGCACCCCTCCGGGACAGGGGGCACTCCTACAATGAGCAGTTCTTC. It codes for CSAPLRDRGHSYNEQFF.

The chain combines TRBV7-2 with TRBJ2-3; 10 nucleotides match TRBD2. The CDR3 is made up of 14 amino acids. Trimming took 2 bases from V and 5 from J; bases not matched to a gene: 1. The germline V gene encodes CDR1 SGHTA and CDR2 FQGNSA. The CDR3: CASSLRLAGDTQYF. Here the CDR3 DNA reads TGTGCCAGCAGCTTAAGACTAGCGGGAGATACGCAGTATTTT.

The chain couples TRBV20-1 to TRBJ2-1; D is ambiguous. The CDR3 length is 10 residues. V lost 6 bases to trimming and J lost 4 bases, with 4 bases between them. Germline V gives CDR1 DFQATT, CDR2 SNEGSKA (reference sequence). The CDR3 region is CSAGYNEQFF. CDR3 in DNA: TGCAGTGCCGGTTACAATGAGCAGTTCTTC.

In this sample, this clone turned up once. The gene calls are TRBV5-1 and TRBJ1-1; the D gene is possibly TRBD1 (6 bases). The germline V gene has CDR1 SGHRS and CDR2 YFSETQ. The V end lost 0 bases, the J end lost 1 base, and 22 bases lay between the germline ends. The CDR3 sequence is 19 residues long. CDR3 amino acids: CASSLAPQQGRGKNTEAFF. The DNA of the CDR3 is TGCGCCAGCAGCTTGGCCCCCCAGCAGGGGAGGGGTAAGAACACTGAAGCTTTCTTT. The full variable domain, with the rest looked up from reference TRBV5-1 and TRBJ1-1, is KAGVTQTPRYLIKTRGQQVTLSCSPISGHRSVSWYQQTPGQGLQFLFEYFSETQRNKGNFPGRFSGRQFSNSRSEMNVSTLELGDSALYLCASSLAPQQGRGKNTEAFFGQGTRLTVV.

This rearrangement joins TRBV7-9 to TRBJ2-7; TRBD1 aligns across 7 bases. The CDR3 consists of 13 residues. The germline V gene encodes CDR1 SEHNR and CDR2 FQNEAQ (reference sequence). J lost 7 bases, V lost 7 bases, and 10 bases had no gene match. In DNA form, the CDR3 reads TGTGCCAGCACCCAACAGGGGACAAGGGAGCAGTACTTC. This codes for CASTQQGTREQYF.

The chain employs TRBV7-2 and TRBJ1-3; D possibly corresponds to TRBD1 (5 bases). The CDR3 contains 15 residues. V was shortened by 5 bases and J by 0 bases, with 11 bases between the two germline ends. From germline, CDR1 is SGHTA and CDR2 FQGNSA. DNA of the CDR3: TGTGCCAGCAGCGTTCAGGGACTCTCTGGAAACACCATATATTTT. Amino acids: CASSVQGLSGNTIYF.

The chain carries TRBV6-6 and TRBJ2-7, with 7 bases that match TRBD2. The V gene's germline CDR1 is MNHNY and CDR2 SVGAGI (reference sequence). The CDR3 length is 14 residues. With 6 bases clipped from V and 0 bases from J, the junction kept 5 bases outside the gene matches. The DNA for the CDR3 is TGTGCCAGCAGGGAGGGAGGGAGCTCCTACGAGCAGTACTTC. The encoded protein is CASREGGSSYEQYF.